One TCR beta chain is described in this entry. Its antigen is not identified. These data belong to a study of T cell responses to AZD1222 COVID-19 vaccine. Study-level findings and limits: As reported, nearly half of all spike-specific TCRs target variant regions that are unmutated. Just six AZD1222 recipients were seropositive at baseline.

Assay: immunoSEQ multiplex PCR; the TCRdb copy retains only in-frame clones and omits some. The table shows 150,000 or so clones, with 85% to 95% occurring only once. The sequenced sample was peripheral blood, obtained on day 0 of AZD1222 vaccination. The TCR originated in an adult in good health.

The DNA of the CDR3 is TGTGCCAGCAAACCCCCCGGGTGGGCAGATACGCAGTATTTT. This translates into CASKPPGWADTQYF. The chain employs TRBV27 and TRBJ2-3; D remains unclear. The CDR3 has 14 residues. Germline CDR1 and CDR2: MNHEY and SMNVEV (reference sequence). Deletions cut 7 bases from V and 4 bases from J, with 15 bases between.